This paragraph reports one T cell receptor (beta chain). Its cognate antigen is unknown. The PCR had 60 Vbeta and 13 Jbeta primers. TCRdb's copy holds only in-frame clones and misses some; the assay was immunoSEQ multiplex PCR. Here the sample spans 220,000 or so clones, 65% to 85% being singletons. The record originates from a study of cytomegalovirus exposure and HLA in healthy donors. Overall study findings and caveats: Within the data, a cluster of highly shared sequence variants was likely a sequencing artifact. In an earlier analysis, productive rearrangement rates for most beta V segments clustered near 87% or 30%. Later analysis showed most CMV-associated TCR beta chains appearing HLA-restricted.

Healthy people donating bone marrow made up the donors. This TCR was sampled from a man aged 50 or older in good health and CMV-seronegative. Material for sequencing was PBMCs.

CDR3 sequence: CASSKDSSSGNTIYF. CDR3 bases: TGTGCCAGCAGCAAGGACTCGAGCTCTGGAAACACCATATATTTT. The chain joins TRBV7-9 to TRBJ1-3; D not resolved. Per germline, CDR1 SEHNR and CDR2 FQNEAQ (reference sequence). V lost 5 bases to trimming and J lost 0 bases, with 11 bases between them. The CDR3 contains 15 residues.